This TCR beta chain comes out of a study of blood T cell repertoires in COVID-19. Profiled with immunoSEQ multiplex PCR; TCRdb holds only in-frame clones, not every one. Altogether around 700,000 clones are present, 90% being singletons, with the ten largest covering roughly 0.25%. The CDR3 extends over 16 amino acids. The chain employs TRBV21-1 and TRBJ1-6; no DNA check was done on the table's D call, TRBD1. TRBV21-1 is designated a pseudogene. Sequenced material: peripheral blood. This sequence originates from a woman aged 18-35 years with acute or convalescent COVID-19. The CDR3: CASSKAKETGESPLHF. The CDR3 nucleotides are TGTGCCAGCAGCAAAGCCAAAGAAACAGGGGAGTCACCCCTCCACTTT.